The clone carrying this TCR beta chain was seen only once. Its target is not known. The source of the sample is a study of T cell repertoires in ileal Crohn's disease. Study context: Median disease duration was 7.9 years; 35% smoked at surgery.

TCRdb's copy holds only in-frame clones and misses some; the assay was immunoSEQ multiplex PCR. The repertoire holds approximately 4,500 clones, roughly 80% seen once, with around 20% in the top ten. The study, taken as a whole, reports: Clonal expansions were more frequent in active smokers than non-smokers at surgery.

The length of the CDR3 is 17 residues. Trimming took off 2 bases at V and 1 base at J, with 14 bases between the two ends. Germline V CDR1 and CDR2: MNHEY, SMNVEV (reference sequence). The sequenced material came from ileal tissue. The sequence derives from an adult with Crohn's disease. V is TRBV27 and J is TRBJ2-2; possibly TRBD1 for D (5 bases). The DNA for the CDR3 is TGTGCCAGCAGTTTACCCATAGGGGCCCTGAACACCGGGGAGCTGTTTTTT. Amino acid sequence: CASSLPIGALNTGELFF.